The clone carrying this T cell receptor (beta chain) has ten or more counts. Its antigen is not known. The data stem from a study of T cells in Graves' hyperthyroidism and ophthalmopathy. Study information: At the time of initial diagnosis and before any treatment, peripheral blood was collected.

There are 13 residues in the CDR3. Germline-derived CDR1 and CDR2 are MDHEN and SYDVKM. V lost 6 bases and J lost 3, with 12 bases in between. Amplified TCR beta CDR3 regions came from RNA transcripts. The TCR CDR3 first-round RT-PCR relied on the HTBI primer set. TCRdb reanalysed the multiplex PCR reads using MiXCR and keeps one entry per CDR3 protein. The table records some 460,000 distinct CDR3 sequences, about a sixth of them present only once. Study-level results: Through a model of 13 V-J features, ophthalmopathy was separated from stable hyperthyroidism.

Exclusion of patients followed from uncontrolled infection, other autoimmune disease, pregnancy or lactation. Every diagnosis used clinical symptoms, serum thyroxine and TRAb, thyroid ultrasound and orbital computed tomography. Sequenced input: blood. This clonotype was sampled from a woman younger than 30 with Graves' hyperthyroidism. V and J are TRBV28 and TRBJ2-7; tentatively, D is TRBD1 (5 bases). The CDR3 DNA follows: TGTGCCAGCAGGTCAGCAGGGAACTACGAGCAGTACTTC. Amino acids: CASRSAGNYEQYF. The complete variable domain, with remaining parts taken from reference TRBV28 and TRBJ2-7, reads DVKVTQSSRYLVKRTGEKVFLECVQDMDHENMFWYRQDPGLGLRLIYFSYDVKMKEKGDIPEGYSVSREKKERFSLILESASTNQTSMYLCASRSAGNYEQYFGPGTRLTVT.